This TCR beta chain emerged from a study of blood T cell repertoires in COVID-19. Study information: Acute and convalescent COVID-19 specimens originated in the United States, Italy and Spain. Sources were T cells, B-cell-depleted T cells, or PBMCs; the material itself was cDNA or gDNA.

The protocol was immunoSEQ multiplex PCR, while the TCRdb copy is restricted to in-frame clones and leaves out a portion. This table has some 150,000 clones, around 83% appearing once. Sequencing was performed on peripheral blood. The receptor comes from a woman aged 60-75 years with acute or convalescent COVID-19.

The CDR3 bases are TGTGCCAGCAGTTTAGTAAGGGGAGGCTACACCTTC. Protein sequence: CASSLVRGGYTF. This chain uses TRBV28 with TRBJ1-2, with a weak D call TRBD1 (5 bases). The germline CDR1 and CDR2 sequences are MDHEN and SYDVKM. Trimming took 2 bases from V and 8 from J, leaving 9 bases between them. CDR3 size: 12 residues.